This TCR beta chain was retrieved from a study of a mutant IDH1 vaccine in newly diagnosed glioma. Sequenced by immunoSEQ multiplex PCR; TCRdb stores in-frame clones only, minus some. The table has some 12,000 clones, around 82% seen once. Between the trimmed V and J ends, which lost 4 bases and 5 bases, there was a span of 16 bases. Germline lookup yields CDR1 SGDLS and CDR2 YYNGEE. This CDR3 comprises 14 residues. Time point of the sample: week 47, end of study. Topical imiquimod was applied with each vaccine dose, which held 300 ug of mutant IDH1 20-mer peptide. Donors had new WHO grade 3 or 4 IDH1-mutant, ATRX-lost astrocytomas. For this clone: No antigen is known for it.

Sequences were derived from PBMCs, sampled from a glioma patient whose treatment included an IDH1 peptide vaccine. The chain couples TRBV9 to TRBJ2-7; no clear D gene. The TCR was taken from a man aged 25-45 years with glioma. This chain's CDR3 is CASSPEDPWDEQYF. The CDR3 nucleotides read TGTGCCAGCAGCCCCGAGGACCCTTGGGACGAGCAGTACTTC.